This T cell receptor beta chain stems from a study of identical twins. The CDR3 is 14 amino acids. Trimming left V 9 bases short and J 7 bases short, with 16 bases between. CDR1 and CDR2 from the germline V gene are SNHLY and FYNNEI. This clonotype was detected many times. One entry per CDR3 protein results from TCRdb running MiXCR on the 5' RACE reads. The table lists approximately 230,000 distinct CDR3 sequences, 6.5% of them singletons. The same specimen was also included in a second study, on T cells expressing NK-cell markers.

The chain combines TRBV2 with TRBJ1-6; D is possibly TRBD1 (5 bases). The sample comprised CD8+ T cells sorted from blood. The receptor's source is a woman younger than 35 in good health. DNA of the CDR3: TGTGCCAGAAAGGGTGAGGGGTCCAATTCACCCCTCCACTTT. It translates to CARKGEGSNSPLHF.